The clone carrying this T cell receptor delta chain has more than one count but fewer than ten. The protein listed by TCRdb differs at residue 4 from the translated DNA, so the DNA translation is shown. This entry comes from a study of gamma-delta chains in newborns, infants, children. Turning to the study itself: Innate gammadelta T cells reportedly expand polyclonally right after birth, driven by microbial exposure, per the title.

This CDR3 region has 17 residues. Trimming removed 5 bases at V and 0 bases at J, with 13 bases between. CDR1 is GEAIGNYY, CDR2 EKD, per germline. TCRdb reanalyzed the reads using CATT. Seen here are several thousand delta-chain clones, roughly 3.5% observed once, and the top ten hold roughly 17%. The receptor was isolated from a child who was a newborn, infant or young child, either healthy, febrile or measles-vaccinated (not recorded which). This sequence joins TRDV2 and TRDJ3; no reliable D call. Sequencing was done on a sample of blood. This CDR3 reads CACADTLGSWDTRQMFF. The CDR3 DNA is TGTGCCTGTGCCGACACGCTAGGCTCCTGGGACACCCGACAGATGTTTTTC.